This T cell receptor (beta chain) originates from a study of blood T cell repertoires in COVID-19. At the level of the study: Collection of acute and convalescent COVID-19 samples took place in the United States, Italy and Spain. PBMCs, B-cell-depleted T cells, or T cells provided the cDNA or gDNA that made up the material.

This clone was seen only a few times. Germline V lookup: CDR1 SNHLY, CDR2 FYNNEI. V lost 10 bases and J 5 bases, leaving 20 bases between the germline ends. This CDR3 contains 14 residues. Profiled with immunoSEQ multiplex PCR; TCRdb holds only in-frame clones, not every one. The sample records about 86,000 clones, around 85% being singletons. The V call is TRBV2, the J call TRBJ1-2, with a weak D call TRBD1 (6 bases). The material sequenced was peripheral blood. The origin of this receptor is a man between 65 and 85 years old with acute or convalescent COVID-19. The CDR3 sequence: CATIGADRKYGYTF. Written as DNA, the CDR3 is TGTGCCACTATCGGGGCCGACAGGAAATATGGCTACACCTTC.